A selection of T cell receptor beta chains follows, all from one sample in a study of OX40 agonist ivuxolimab in advanced cancers. Clones were read by immunoSEQ multiplex PCR, and TCRdb kept only the in-frame ones, dropping some. Of about 68,000 clones listed, roughly 88% are singletons. The sample in question was CD4+ or CD8+ T cells sorted from blood, obtained in a trial of the OX40 agonist ivuxolimab. These receptors were taken from an adult with an advanced solid tumor such as melanoma, head and neck, liver or kidney cancer. Both conserved end residues are trimmed from each CDR3.

v_call: TRBV14; j_call: TRBJ2-4; cdr3_aa: ASSQGLDRAKNIQY
v_call: TRBV11-2; j_call: TRBJ2-1; cdr3_aa: ASSWTGTNEQF
v_call: TRBV7-3; j_call: TRBJ2-5; cdr3_aa: ASAVAGGQETQY
v_call: TRBV7-3; j_call: TRBJ2-3; cdr3_aa: ASSPLGLSTDTQY
v_call: TRBV7-9; j_call: TRBJ2-7; cdr3_aa: ASSLSGLPGEQY
v_call: TRBV19; j_call: TRBJ1-4; cdr3_aa: ASSRAVNEKLF
v_call: TRBV18; j_call: TRBJ2-7; cdr3_aa: ASSPGTSGSYEQY
v_call: TRBV5-1; j_call: TRBJ2-7; cdr3_aa: ASSLGRVRPGLYSYEQY
v_call: TRBV18; j_call: TRBJ2-1; cdr3_aa: ASSPPGSSYNEQF
v_call: TRBV14; j_call: TRBJ1-1; cdr3_aa: ASSLQGPKTEAF
v_call: TRBV7-2; j_call: TRBJ2-1; cdr3_aa: ASSSLAGRSEQF
v_call: TRBV7-9; j_call: TRBJ2-5; cdr3_aa: ASSLAGGVDQY
v_call: TRBV19; j_call: TRBJ2-6; cdr3_aa: ASTRAGANVLT
v_call: TRBV21-1; j_call: TRBJ2-7; cdr3_aa: ASSVPRRYPLTEQY
v_call: TRBV29-1; j_call: TRBJ1-1; cdr3_aa: SVRRANTEAF
v_call: TRBV14; j_call: TRBJ1-2; cdr3_aa: ASSQEPQGIAYGYT